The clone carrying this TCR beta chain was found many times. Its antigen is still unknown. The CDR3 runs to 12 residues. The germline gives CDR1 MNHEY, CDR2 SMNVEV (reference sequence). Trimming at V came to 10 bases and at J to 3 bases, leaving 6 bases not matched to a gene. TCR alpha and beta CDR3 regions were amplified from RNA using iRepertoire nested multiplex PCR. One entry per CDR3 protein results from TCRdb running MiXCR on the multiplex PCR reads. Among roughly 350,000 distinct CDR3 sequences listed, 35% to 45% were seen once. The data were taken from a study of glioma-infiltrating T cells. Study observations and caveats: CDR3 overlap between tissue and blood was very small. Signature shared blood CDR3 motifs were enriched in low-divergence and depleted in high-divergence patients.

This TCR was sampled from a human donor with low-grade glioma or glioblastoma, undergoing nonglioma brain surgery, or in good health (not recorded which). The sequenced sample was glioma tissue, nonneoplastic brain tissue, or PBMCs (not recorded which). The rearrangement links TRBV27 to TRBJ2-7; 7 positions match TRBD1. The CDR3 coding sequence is TGTGCCACCATGACAGGGAGCTACGAGCAGTACTTC. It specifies CATMTGSYEQYF.